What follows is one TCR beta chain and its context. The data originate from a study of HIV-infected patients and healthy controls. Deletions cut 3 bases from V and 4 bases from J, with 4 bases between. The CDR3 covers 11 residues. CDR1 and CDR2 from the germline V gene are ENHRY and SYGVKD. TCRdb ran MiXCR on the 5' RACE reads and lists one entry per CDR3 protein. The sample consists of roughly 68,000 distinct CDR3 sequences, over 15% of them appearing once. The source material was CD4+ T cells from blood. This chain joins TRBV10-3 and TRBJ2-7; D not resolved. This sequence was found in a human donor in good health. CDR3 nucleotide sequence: TGTGCCATCAGTGATGTGTACGAGCAGTACTTC. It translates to CAISDVYEQYF.